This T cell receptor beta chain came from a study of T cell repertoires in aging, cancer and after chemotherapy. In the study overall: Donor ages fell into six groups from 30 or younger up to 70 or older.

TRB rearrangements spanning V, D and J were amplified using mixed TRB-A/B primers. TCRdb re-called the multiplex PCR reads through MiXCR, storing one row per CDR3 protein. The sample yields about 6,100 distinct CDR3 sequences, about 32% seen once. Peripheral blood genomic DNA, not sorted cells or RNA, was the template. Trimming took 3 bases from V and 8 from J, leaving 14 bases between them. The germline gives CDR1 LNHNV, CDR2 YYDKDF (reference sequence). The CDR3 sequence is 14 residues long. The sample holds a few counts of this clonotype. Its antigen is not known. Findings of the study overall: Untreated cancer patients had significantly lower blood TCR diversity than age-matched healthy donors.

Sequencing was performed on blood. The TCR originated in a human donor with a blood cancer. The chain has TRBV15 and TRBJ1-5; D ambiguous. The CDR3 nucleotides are TGTGCCACCAGCAGCGATAGAAACACCGAGCCCCAGCATTTT. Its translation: CATSSDRNTEPQHF.